The present T cell receptor (beta chain) was sequenced within a study of shared clonotypes between healthy human individuals. Assay used: immunoSEQ multiplex PCR; TCRdb lists only in-frame clones, some missing. Among a few million clones listed, approximately 96% were seen once. With V trimmed by 6 bases and J by 4 bases, 3 bases remained unmatched. The CDR3 loop spans 13 amino acids. Germline V CDR1 and CDR2: MNHEY, SVGAGI. General study points: Generation of non-shared clonotypes was less probable than generation of clonotypes shared by all four donors. Estimated clonotype richness was generally higher in naive than memory subsets.

About this clone itself: The antigen is unknown. The same CDR3 is also encoded by other DNA sequences in this sample.

CD45RA+ naive and CD45RA-negative memory subsets were separated from CD4+ cells. The V gene is TRBV6-5, the J gene TRBJ1-5; 7 bases are shared with TRBD1. The receptor's source is a man between 18 and 35 years old in good health. The sequenced material came from naive CD4+ T cells sorted from blood. Documented subset: CD45RA+ positively selected. This chain's CDR3 is CASSRQGNQPQHF. The DNA of the CDR3 is TGTGCCAGCAGCCGACAGGGTAATCAGCCCCAGCATTTT.